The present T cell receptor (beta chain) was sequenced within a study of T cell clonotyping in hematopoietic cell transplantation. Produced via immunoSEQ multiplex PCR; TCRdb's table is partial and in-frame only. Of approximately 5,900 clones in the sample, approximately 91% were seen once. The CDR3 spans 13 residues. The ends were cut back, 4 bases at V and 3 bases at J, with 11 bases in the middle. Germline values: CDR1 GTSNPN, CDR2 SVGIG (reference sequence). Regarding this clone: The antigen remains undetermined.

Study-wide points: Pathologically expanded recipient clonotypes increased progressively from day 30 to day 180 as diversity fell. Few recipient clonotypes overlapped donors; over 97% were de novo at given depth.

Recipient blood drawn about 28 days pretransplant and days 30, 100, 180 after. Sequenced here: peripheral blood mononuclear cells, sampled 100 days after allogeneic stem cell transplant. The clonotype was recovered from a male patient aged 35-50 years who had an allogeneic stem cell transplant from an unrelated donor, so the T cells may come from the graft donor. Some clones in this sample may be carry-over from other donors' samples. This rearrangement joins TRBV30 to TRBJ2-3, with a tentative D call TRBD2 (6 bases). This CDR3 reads CAWKTRGTDTQYF. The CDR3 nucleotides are TGTGCCTGGAAGACTAGAGGGACAGATACGCAGTATTTT.